Listed here is a single T cell receptor beta chain. The target antigen is unknown. After removal of 7 bases from V and 1 base from J, the junction contained 5 bases not matched to a gene. Germline V lookup: CDR1 SNHLY, CDR2 FYNNEI. This CDR3 has 14 amino acids. Unexposed donor CD4+ T cells date from about 2011-2018, before the COVID-19 pandemic. The cells were cultured for 9 to 11 days before CD4+ T cells were isolated. TCRdb's table, derived via immunoSEQ multiplex PCR, lists solely in-frame clones and lacks some. This table holds more than 15,000 clones, about 79% found once. These data originate in a study of CD4 T cells in relation to SARS-CoV-2 and coronaviruses. Overall study: The negative reference was HIV-1 Nef peptide pool or peptide-free culture.

This clonotype was sampled from a human donor in good health. The material sequenced was CD4+ T cells from PBMCs, cultured in vitro. V usage is TRBV2 and J usage is TRBJ1-1; TRBD1 agrees at 8 bases. CDR3 sequence: CASKPGGWNTEAFF. In DNA form, the CDR3 reads TGTGCCAGCAAGCCAGGGGGCTGGAACACTGAAGCTTTCTTT.